This TCR beta chain is from a study of T cells in localized non-small cell lung cancer. Regarding the study as a whole: Uninvolved adjacent lung, not tumor, had the highest T cell clonality. When the top 100 tumor clones were examined, a median around 61 of them also appeared in the adjacent lung, which was paired and uninvolved.

This CDR3 is 13 amino acids long. Trimming left V 1 base short and J 6 bases short, with 7 bases between. Germline V CDR1 and CDR2: LNHDA, SQIVND (reference sequence). This clone has more than one count but fewer than ten. Its matching antigen is unknown. Using immunoSEQ multiplex PCR, the repertoire was profiled, and TCRdb retains in-frame clones only, with some absent. The data show 20,000 to 25,000 clones, approximately 84% seen once. The gene calls are TRBV19 and TRBJ2-1; D is possibly TRBD1 or TRBD2 (6 bases each). The material was peripheral blood, obtained before any cancer treatment. The clonotype originates from a man between 40 and 75 years old with stage I lung adenocarcinoma. CDR3 protein: CASSIAGANEQFF. Here the CDR3 DNA reads TGTGCCAGTAGTATAGCGGGGGCCAATGAGCAGTTCTTC.